Listed below are T cell receptor beta chains from one sample, sequenced in a study of cytomegalovirus exposure and HLA in healthy donors. Sequenced by immunoSEQ multiplex PCR; TCRdb stores in-frame clones only, minus some. The sample records around 140,000 clones, around 9% being singletons. The source material was PBMCs. The receptors shown here come from a woman aged 40 to 50 in good health and CMV-seropositive. Both conserved end residues are part of each CDR3. D genes are given only for firm matches. Size tells how often a clone was seen (once, few, many) or the class of an expanded clone, and some rows leave it out.

D gene	CDR3 length	V gene	J gene	clone size	CDR3 protein	CDR3 DNA
TRBD1	13	TRBV11-2	TRBJ1-1	NA	CASSTDRTTEAFF	TGTGCCAGCAGCACGGACAGGACAACTGAAGCTTTCTTT
TRBD1	13	TRBV11-3	TRBJ2-1	NA	CASRGTGGIEQFF	TGTGCCAGCAGGGGGACAGGGGGCATTGAGCAGTTCTTC
NA	15	TRBV2	TRBJ1-2	few	CASSLGGQPNYGYTF	TGTGCCAGCAGTCTTGGTGGACAGCCGAACTATGGCTACACCTTC
TRBD2	16	TRBV5-1	TRBJ2-3	NA	CASHKGLAGVTDTQYF	TGCGCCAGCCACAAGGGGCTAGCGGGGGTCACAGATACGCAGTATTTT
NA	14	TRBV6-6	TRBJ2-7	NA	CASSHPVNNYEQYF	TGTGCCAGCAGTCACCCAGTCAACAACTACGAGCAGTACTTC
NA	13	TRBV4-3	TRBJ1-4	NA	CASSLQGVEKLFF	TGCGCCAGCAGCCTACAGGGAGTGGAAAAACTGTTTTTT
TRBD2	21	TRBV6-4	TRBJ2-7	few	CASSDSLARRGSGLAGHEQYF	TGTGCCAGCAGTGACTCGTTAGCCCGGCGCGGTTCTGGACTAGCGGGGCACGAGCAGTACTTC
TRBD1	16	TRBV11-2	TRBJ1-6	few	CASSLTGEAYNSPLHF	TGTGCCAGCAGCCTTACAGGGGAGGCCTATAATTCACCCCTCCACTTT
NA	15	TRBV27	TRBJ2-7	few	CASSSVRQATYEQYF	TGTGCCAGCAGTTCTGTGAGGCAAGCGACCTACGAGCAGTACTTC
NA	15	TRBV5-1	TRBJ2-3	few	CASSSRDPSTDTQYF	TGCGCCAGCAGCTCTAGAGACCCAAGCACAGATACGCAGTATTTT
TRBD2	17	TRBV9	TRBJ2-1	NA	CASSSKRGGGPTNEQFF	TGTGCCAGCAGCTCTAAAAGGGGCGGGGGGCCTACCAATGAGCAGTTCTTC
TRBD1	16	TRBV6-5	TRBJ2-5	NA	CASSYSPGGGGETQYF	TGTGCCAGCAGTTACTCCCCAGGGGGCGGAGGAGAGACCCAGTACTTC
NA	14	TRBV29-1	TRBJ2-5	few	CSVGKAGWEETQYF	TGCAGCGTTGGTAAAGCGGGTTGGGAAGAGACCCAGTACTTC
NA	15	TRBV2	TRBJ1-5	few	CASSEEGVGSQPQHF	TGTGCCAGCAGTGAAGAGGGGGTAGGGAGTCAGCCCCAGCATTTT
NA	14	TRBV4-1	TRBJ2-3	few	CASSQEDYTDTQYF	TGCGCCAGCAGCCAAGAGGACTACACAGATACGCAGTATTTT
TRBD2	14	TRBV10-3	TRBJ2-1	few	CAISELAGRNEQFF	TGTGCCATCAGTGAACTAGCGGGGAGAAATGAGCAGTTCTTC
NA	14	TRBV5-1	TRBJ2-5	few	CASSQGLGQETQYF	TGCGCCAGCAGCCAGGGATTGGGCCAAGAGACCCAGTACTTC
NA	13	TRBV7-3	TRBJ1-6	NA	CASSNDGISPLHF	TGTGCCAGCAGCAACGACGGGATTTCACCCCTCCACTTT
NA	11	TRBV10-1	TRBJ1-6	few	CASSEGGELHF	TGCGCCAGCAGTGAGGGGGGGGAACTCCACTTT
NA	16	TRBV13	TRBJ2-6	NA	CASSAVAGTGANVLTF	TGTGCCAGCAGCGCAGTGGCAGGGACTGGGGCCAACGTCCTGACTTTC
NA	15	TRBV29-1	TRBJ1-2	few	CSVLRPLRGGYGYTF	TGCAGCGTCCTGCGTCCCCTGCGGGGTGGTTATGGCTACACCTTC
TRBD1	15	TRBV27	TRBJ2-3	NA	CASSLRQGVTDTQYF	TGTGCCAGCAGTTTAAGACAGGGGGTGACAGATACGCAGTATTTT
TRBD2	13	TRBV5-1	TRBJ2-1	few	CASSYGGDNEQFF	TGCGCCAGCAGCTACGGGGGGGACAATGAGCAGTTCTTC
TRBD2	15	TRBV5-1	TRBJ2-5	few	CASSLDGTSEETQYF	TGCGCCAGCAGCTTGGACGGGACTAGCGAAGAGACCCAGTACTTC
TRBD1	16	TRBV10-3	TRBJ1-2	NA	CAINERRTGGPGGYTF	TGTGCCATCAACGAGCGGAGGACAGGGGGCCCAGGTGGCTACACCTTC